The following is a TCR beta chain sequence with its context. J was trimmed by 2 bases and V by 3 bases; bases with no gene match: 6. Germline V CDR1 and CDR2: MGHDK, SYGVNS. CDR3 length: 15 amino acids. This sample stems from a study of blood T cell repertoires in COVID-19. Study in general: Specimens from acute and convalescent COVID-19 originated in the United States, Italy and Spain. Sample material is recorded as cDNA or gDNA derived from T cells, B-cell-depleted T cells, or PBMCs.

In the authors' workflow: Cell counts per sample came from amplifying reference gene primers. Sequencing used immunoSEQ multiplex PCR; TCRdb keeps in-frame clones, though not all of them. Clone size and V and J calls were adopted from that table, with D and trimming inferred from the DNA. The sample yields 250,000 to 300,000 clones, 65% to 85% seen once. The source of this sequence is a man older than 75 with acute or convalescent COVID-19. V and J are TRBV25-1 and TRBJ1-2; 7 bases are shared with TRBD1. Input material: peripheral blood. The CDR3 DNA is TGTGCCAGCAGTGATTCAGGGGGACTCAACTATGGCTACACCTTC. This encodes CASSDSGGLNYGYTF.